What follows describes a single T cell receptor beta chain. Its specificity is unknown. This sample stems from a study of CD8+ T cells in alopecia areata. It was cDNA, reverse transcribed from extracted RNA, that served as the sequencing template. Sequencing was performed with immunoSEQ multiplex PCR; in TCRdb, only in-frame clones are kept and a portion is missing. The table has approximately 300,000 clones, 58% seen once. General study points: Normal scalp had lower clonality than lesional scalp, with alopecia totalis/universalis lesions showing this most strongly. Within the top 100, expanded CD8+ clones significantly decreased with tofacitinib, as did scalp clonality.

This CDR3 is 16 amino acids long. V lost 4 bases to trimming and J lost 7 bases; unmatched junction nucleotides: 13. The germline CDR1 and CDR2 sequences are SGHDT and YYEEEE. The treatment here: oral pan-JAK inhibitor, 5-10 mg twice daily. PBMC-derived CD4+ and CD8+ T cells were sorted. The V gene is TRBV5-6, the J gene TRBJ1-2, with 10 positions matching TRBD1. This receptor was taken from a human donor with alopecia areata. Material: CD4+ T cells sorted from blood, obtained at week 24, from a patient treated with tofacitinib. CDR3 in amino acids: CASSHAGTGDSRGYTF. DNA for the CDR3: TGTGCCAGCAGCCATGCTGGGACAGGGGACTCTCGTGGCTACACCTTC.